These 12 T cell receptor beta chains originate from one sample sequenced in a study of cytomegalovirus exposure and HLA in healthy donors. PCR was performed using 60 Vbeta and 13 Jbeta primers. Profiled with immunoSEQ multiplex PCR; TCRdb holds only in-frame clones, not every one. The sample comprises 80,000 or so clones, 72% of which are singletons, and roughly 4.9% rests with the top ten. Sequencing was carried out using PBMCs. The receptor source for this set is a man aged 60-69 years in good health and CMV-seropositive.

The chain couples TRBV2 to TRBJ2-7, with D hard to call. Trimming shortened V by 2 bases and J by 3 bases, and 8 bases separated the two germline ends. Looked up from germline, CDR1 is SNHLY and CDR2 is FYNNEI. The CDR3 sequence is 13 residues long. The CDR3 loop is CASSESFFYEQYF. CDR3 bases: TGTGCCAGCAGTGAATCTTTTTTCTACGAGCAGTACTTC.

This clone has only one observation. The sample holds other DNA sequences that translate to the same CDR3. The rearrangement links TRBV9 to TRBJ1-3; TRBD1 matches 7 bases. With 0 bases clipped from V and 2 bases from J, the junction kept 2 bases outside the gene matches. Germline V CDR1 and CDR2: SGDLS, YYNGEE. CDR3 size: 15 residues. The CDR3 loop is CASSVATGAGNTIYF. In DNA form, the CDR3 reads TGTGCCAGCAGCGTAGCAACAGGGGCTGGAAACACCATATATTTT.

In its sample, this clone was seen once. The rearrangement joins TRBV29-1 to TRBJ1-1; TRBD1 is a possible D gene (5 bases). In germline, CDR1 is SQVTM, CDR2 ANQGSEA. The CDR3 contains 12 residues. The germline V and J ends were trimmed by 8 bases and 0 bases, with 10 bases remaining between them. This CDR3 is CSFPRVNTEAFF. CDR3 DNA: TGCAGCTTCCCCAGGGTGAACACTGAAGCTTTCTTT. The full variable domain, rest sourced from reference TRBV29-1 and TRBJ1-1, is SAVISQKPSRDICQRGTSLTIQCQVDSQVTMMFWYRQQPGQSLTLIATANQGSEATYESGFVIDKFPISRPNLTFSTLTVSNMSPEDSSIYLCSFPRVNTEAFFGQGTRLTVV.

CDR3 sequence reads: CASSTGNPPYEQYF. The CDR3, as DNA: TGTGCCAGCAGCACGGGTAACCCCCCCTACGAGCAGTACTTC. The chain recombines TRBV9 with TRBJ2-5; D call uncertain. With the DNA end fitting TRBJ2-7 better, the J assignment may be wrong. Germline V gene data show CDR1 as SGDLS and CDR2 as YYNGEE. This CDR3 is built from 14 residues.

CDR3 sequence (DNA): TGTGCCAGCAGTGACGGGGCGGGGGGGCCTTTCTACGAGCAGTACTTC. As protein: CASSDGAGGPFYEQYF. This chain links TRBV6-1 with TRBJ2-7, with 9 nucleotides matching TRBD2. The germline gives CDR1 MNHNS, CDR2 SASEGT. The CDR3 contains 16 residues. J gave up 3 bases and V 3 bases, and 9 bases lay outside the gene matches.

The CDR3, as DNA: TGTGCCAGTAAACTTTCGGGTGGCACAGATACGCAGTATTTT. The encoded protein is CASKLSGGTDTQYF. The chain links TRBV2 to TRBJ2-3; D not certain. This CDR3 spans 14 amino acids. Germline CDR1 and CDR2: SNHLY and FYNNEI. V was pared by 9 bases and J by 1 base, with 14 bases between.

The chain uses TRBV11-3 and TRBJ2-4; D may be TRBD2 (6 bases). Trimming removed 4 bases at V and 2 bases at J, with 27 bases between. From germline, CDR1 is SGHNT and CDR2 YENEEA. This CDR3 is built from 20 residues. DNA for the CDR3: TGTGCCAGCAGCTCCGGCGGGGAAGTGGGAGTGGAGGAACCCAAAAACATTCAGTACTTC. Protein: CASSSGGEVGVEEPKNIQYF.

The chain recombines TRBV6-5 with TRBJ2-2; D remains ambiguous. There are 12 residues in the CDR3. From germline, CDR1 is MNHEY and CDR2 SVGAGI. The V end lost 5 bases, the J end lost 3 bases, and 4 bases lay between the germline ends. CDR3 coding DNA: TGTGCCAGCAGTCCCGACACCGGGGAGCTGTTTTTT. Its protein is CASSPDTGELFF.

This chain links TRBV6-5 with TRBJ1-3; 9 bases fit TRBD1. The CDR3 runs to 15 residues. Germline values: CDR1 MNHEY, CDR2 SVGAGI. V lost 5 bases and J lost 4; bases outside the gene matches: 6. The CDR3 DNA sequence: TGTGCCAGCAGTGGTACAGGGGGCGCCGGAAACACCATATATTTT. This encodes CASSGTGGAGNTIYF.

This clone came up a few times. This chain uses TRBV19 with TRBJ2-7; TRBD2 aligns across 8 bases. The CDR3 contains 14 residues. V lost 7 bases, J lost 0 bases, and 5 bases stayed unmatched. Germline-derived CDR1 and CDR2 are LNHDA and SQIVND (reference sequence). The CDR3 sequence: CASIGSGSSYEQYF. In DNA form, the CDR3 reads TGTGCCAGTATAGGGAGCGGGAGCTCCTACGAGCAGTACTTC.

This chain connects TRBV11-1 to TRBJ2-7, with a possible D match to TRBD2 (6 bases). The CDR3 runs 15 residues. The germline V gene encodes CDR1 SGHAT and CDR2 FQDESV (reference sequence). V was pared by 0 bases and J by 2 bases, with 11 bases between. The CDR3 spells CASSLAASETYEQYF. In DNA form, the CDR3 reads TGTGCCAGCAGCTTAGCGGCTAGCGAGACCTACGAGCAGTACTTC.

Notes on this clone: One end of the junction is discordant with germline, which a read error may explain. The chain employs TRBV7-9 and TRBJ2-5, with a weak D call TRBD2 (5 bases). From germline, CDR1 is SEHNR and CDR2 FQNEAQ (reference sequence). The CDR3 is made up of 13 amino acids. CDR3 amino acids: CSSSSGVKETQYF. The CDR3 DNA reads as TGTTCCAGCAGCTCCGGGGTAAAAGAGACCCAGTACTTC.